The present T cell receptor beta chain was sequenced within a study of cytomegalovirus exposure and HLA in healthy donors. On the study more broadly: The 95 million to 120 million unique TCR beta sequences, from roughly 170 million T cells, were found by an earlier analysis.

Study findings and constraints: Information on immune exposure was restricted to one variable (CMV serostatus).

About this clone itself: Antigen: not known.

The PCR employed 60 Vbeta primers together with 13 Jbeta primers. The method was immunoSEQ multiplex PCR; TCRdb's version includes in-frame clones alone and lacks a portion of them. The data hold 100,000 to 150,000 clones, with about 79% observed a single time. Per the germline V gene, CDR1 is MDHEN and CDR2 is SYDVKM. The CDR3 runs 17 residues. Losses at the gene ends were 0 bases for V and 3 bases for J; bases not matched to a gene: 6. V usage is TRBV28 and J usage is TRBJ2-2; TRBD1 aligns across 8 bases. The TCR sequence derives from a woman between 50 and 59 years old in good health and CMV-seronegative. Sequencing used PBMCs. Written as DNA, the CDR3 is TGTGCCAGCAGTTTATGGGCGTCAGGGGGCGACACCGGGGAGCTGTTTTTT. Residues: CASSLWASGGDTGELFF.